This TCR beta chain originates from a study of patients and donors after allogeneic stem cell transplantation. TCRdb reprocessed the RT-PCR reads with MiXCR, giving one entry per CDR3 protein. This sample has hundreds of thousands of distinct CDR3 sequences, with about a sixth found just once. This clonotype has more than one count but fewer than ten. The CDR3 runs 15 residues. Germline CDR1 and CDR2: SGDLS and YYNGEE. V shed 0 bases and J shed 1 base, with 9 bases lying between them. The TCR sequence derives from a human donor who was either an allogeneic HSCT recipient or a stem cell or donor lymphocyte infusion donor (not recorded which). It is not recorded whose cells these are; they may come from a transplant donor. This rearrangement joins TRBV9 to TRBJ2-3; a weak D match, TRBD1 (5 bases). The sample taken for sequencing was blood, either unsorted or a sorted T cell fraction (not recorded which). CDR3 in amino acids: CASSVDLGGTDTQYF. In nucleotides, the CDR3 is TGTGCCAGCAGCGTAGACTTAGGGGGCACAGATACGCAGTATTTT. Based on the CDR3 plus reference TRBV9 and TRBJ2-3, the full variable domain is DSGVTQTPKHLITATGQRVTLRCSPRSGDLSVYWYQQSLDQGLQFLIQYYNGEERAKGNILERFSAQQFPDLHSELNLSSLELGDSALYFCASSVDLGGTDTQYFGPGTRLTVL.